Presented here are 29 T cell receptor beta chains from one specimen sequenced in a study of cytomegalovirus exposure and HLA in healthy donors. The PCR ran on 60 Vbeta and 13 Jbeta primers. The table came from immunoSEQ multiplex PCR; TCRdb's copy has only in-frame clones and leaves some out. The sample carries around 150,000 clones, roughly 80% recorded once. Sequencing used PBMCs. The receptors come from a woman in her 40s in good health and CMV-seropositive.

This sequence joins TRBV28 and TRBJ1-1; D may be TRBD1 (5 bases). The CDR3 sequence is 16 residues long. V lost 3 bases and J 1 base, leaving 15 bases between the germline ends. Germline CDR1 is MDHEN and CDR2 is SYDVKM. The CDR3 sequence is CASSFLNFGGNTEAFF. In DNA form, the CDR3 reads TGTGCCAGCAGTTTCCTCAATTTCGGGGGGAACACTGAAGCTTTCTTT.

The chain combines TRBV30 with TRBJ1-2; D ambiguous. Looked up from germline, CDR1 is GTSNPN and CDR2 is SVGIG (reference sequence). The V gene lost 1 base and the J gene lost 6 bases, with 6 bases spanning the gap. This CDR3 is built from 11 residues. The CDR3 DNA sequence: TGTGCCTGGAGTGGGGCTAATGGCTACACCTTC. Protein: CAWSGANGYTF.

The gene calls are TRBV7-2 and TRBJ2-7; possible D gene TRBD1, 5 bases. The CDR3 spans 12 residues. CDR1 is SGHTA and CDR2 is FQGNSA in the germline V gene. The V and J ends lost 4 bases and 5 bases respectively, with 9 bases between them. The CDR3 loop reads CASSWGGHEQYF. In DNA form, the CDR3 reads TGTGCCAGCAGCTGGGGCGGCCACGAGCAGTACTTC.

Comment on this clone: The CDR3 end shows no conserved phenylalanine or tryptophan, and so a read error is likely. The V gene is TRBV5-1, the J gene TRBJ1-2; 9 bases agree with TRBD1. This CDR3 has 14 amino acids. Germline V gene sequence: CDR1 SGHRS, CDR2 YFSETQ. The V gene end was trimmed by 3 bases and the J gene end by 6 bases; junction bases not matched to a gene: 6. CDR3 region: CASSWGDRVDGYTL. CDR3 in DNA: TGCGCCAGCAGCTGGGGGGACAGGGTTGATGGCTACACCCTC.

The chain combines TRBV11-2 with TRBJ2-7, with 7 bases identical to TRBD2. J lost 2 bases, V lost 3 bases, and 7 bases had no gene match. The CDR3 extends over 15 amino acids. Germline lookup yields CDR1 SGHAT and CDR2 FQNNGV. As DNA, the CDR3 is TGTGCCAGCAGCTTGGAGTGGGGGGGAGCCTACGAGCAGTACTTC. It codes for CASSLEWGGAYEQYF.

This rearrangement joins TRBV19 to TRBJ1-2; D uncertain. Germline CDR1 is LNHDA and CDR2 is SQIVND (reference sequence). Deletions cut 5 bases from V and 8 bases from J, with 18 bases between. The CDR3 has 14 amino acids. In DNA, the CDR3 is TGTGCCAGTAGTTCAGGACCGGGAGGAAGAGGCTACACCTTC. Translated: CASSSGPGGRGYTF.

This chain links TRBV11-1 with TRBJ2-7, with 10 bases aligning to TRBD2. The germline V gene encodes CDR1 SGHAT and CDR2 FQDESV (reference sequence). The CDR3 has 17 amino acids. Unmatched junction bases numbered 12, after V lost 3 bases and J lost 4 bases. The CDR3 coding sequence is TGTGCCAGCAGCTTGAACCCTCTCGGGACTAGCGCATACGAGCAGTACTTC. It codes for CASSLNPLGTSAYEQYF.

This clone was seen more than once but under ten times. The gene calls are TRBV19 and TRBJ1-1; TRBD1 might be the D (5 bases). V lost 6 bases, J lost 2 bases, and 13 bases lay in between. Germline V gives CDR1 LNHDA, CDR2 SQIVND (reference sequence). The CDR3 runs 14 residues. CDR3 residues: CASRKTGVNTEAFF. The CDR3 coding sequence is TGTGCCAGTAGGAAAACGGGGGTTAACACTGAAGCTTTCTTT.

The chain has TRBV18 and TRBJ1-2; 7 positions agree with TRBD1. After removal of 3 bases from V and 5 bases from J, the junction contained 6 bases not matched to a gene. There are 14 residues in the CDR3. The germline gives CDR1 KGHSH, CDR2 LQKENI. The CDR3 nucleotides read TGTGCCAGCTCACCGTCGGGACAGCCTTATGGCTACACCTTC. This codes for CASSPSGQPYGYTF.

V gene TRBV6-6 combines with J gene TRBJ2-2, with D possibly TRBD2 on 5 matching bases. The V and J ends lost 0 bases and 5 bases respectively, with 10 bases between them. CDR3 length: 15 residues. The germline V gene encodes CDR1 MNHNY and CDR2 SVGAGI (reference sequence). CDR3 sequence reads: CASSYSRGKTGELFF. The CDR3 DNA is TGTGCCAGCAGTTACTCGAGAGGGAAGACCGGGGAGCTGTTTTTT.

Remarks on this clone: The junction does not match germline at one end; this may be a read error. This rearrangement joins TRBV7-8 to TRBJ1-2; D perhaps matches TRBD1 (6 bases). CDR3 length: 12 residues. Germline assignment: CDR1 SGHVS and CDR2 FQNEAQ. CDR3 protein: CASSLAGAGEEF. The CDR3 coding sequence is TGTGCCAGCAGCTTAGCTGGGGCAGGGGAAGAGTTC.

This chain joins TRBV19 and TRBJ1-2, with TRBD1 as a possible D gene (6 bases). Trimming removed 3 bases at V and 4 bases at J, with 21 bases between. This CDR3 contains 17 residues. From germline, CDR1 is LNHDA and CDR2 SQIVND (reference sequence). The CDR3: CASSIGSGTLKSYGYTF. CDR3 bases: TGTGCCAGTAGTATTGGGTCCGGGACACTAAAATCCTATGGCTACACCTTC.

The chain links TRBV5-1 to TRBJ2-7, with D possibly matching TRBD1 (6 bases). This CDR3 comprises 15 residues. Germline CDR1 is SGHRS and CDR2 is YFSETQ. Trimming removed 1 base from V and 2 bases from J, with 13 bases in between. The CDR3 nucleotides are TGCGCCAGCAGCTTGTCCCTACAGGGCCCCTACGAGCAGTACTTC. Translated, it gives CASSLSLQGPYEQYF.

The CDR3 nucleotides are TGTGCCAGCAGTTTAGGGACAACCTACACCTCCGAGCAGTACTTC. Protein: CASSLGTTYTSEQYF. The chain links TRBV28 to TRBJ2-7, with D perhaps matching TRBD1 (6 bases). The CDR3 loop spans 15 amino acids. The V gene's germline CDR1 is MDHEN and CDR2 SYDVKM. Trimming removed 2 bases from V and 6 bases from J, with 17 bases in between. The variable domain in full, completed from reference TRBV28 and TRBJ2-7, reads DVKVTQSSRYLVKRTGEKVFLECVQDMDHENMFWYRQDPGLGLRLIYFSYDVKMKEKGDIPEGYSVSREKKERFSLILESASTNQTSMYLCASSLGTTYTSEQYFGPGTRLTVT.

The chain recombines TRBV2 with TRBJ2-2, with 7 bases identical to TRBD2. This CDR3 spans 12 amino acids. V lost 6 bases and J lost 7; bases outside the gene matches: 2. CDR1 SNHLY and CDR2 FYNNEI come from the germline V gene. The chain's CDR3 is CASRRTSGELFF. The CDR3, as DNA: TGTGCCAGCAGACGGACTAGCGGGGAGCTGTTTTTT.

The rearrangement links TRBV27 to TRBJ1-2, with D unclear. The CDR3 runs 13 residues. The germline V gene has CDR1 MNHEY and CDR2 SMNVEV (reference sequence). V dropped 8 bases and J dropped 2 bases, with 12 bases sitting between them. The CDR3 spells CASGPTGNYGYTF. The CDR3 DNA reads as TGTGCCAGCGGCCCTACCGGGAACTATGGCTACACCTTC.

The rearrangement links TRBV6-5 to TRBJ2-7, with TRBD1 matching over 7 bases. The germline gives CDR1 MNHEY, CDR2 SVGAGI. The V and J ends lost 7 bases and 7 bases, in that order; junction bases with no gene match: 16. CDR3 length: 15 amino acids. The CDR3 DNA sequence: TGTGCCAGCACCCCGGGACAGCGTCTTCCCGCGGAGCAGTACTTC. Translation: CASTPGQRLPAEQYF.

The chain recombines TRBV6-1 with TRBJ2-2; maybe TRBD2 (6 bases). The germline gives CDR1 MNHNS, CDR2 SASEGT. With 6 bases removed from V and 5 bases from J, the gap between germline ends came to 7 bases. There are 12 residues in the CDR3. CDR3 loop: CASRGRTGELFF. The CDR3 DNA reads TGTGCCAGCAGGGGGAGGACCGGGGAGCTGTTTTTT.

The V call is TRBV29-1, the J call TRBJ1-2; D perhaps matches TRBD1 (6 bases). CDR3 length: 14 residues. Germline loops: CDR1 SQVTM, CDR2 ANQGSEA. Trimming took off 0 bases at V and 3 bases at J, with 11 bases between the two ends. CDR3 coding DNA: TGCAGCGTTGAAGATCTGCAGGGGTACTATGGCTACACCTTC. The encoded protein is CSVEDLQGYYGYTF.

The chain employs TRBV29-1 and TRBJ2-3, with 12 bases lining up with TRBD2. The CDR3 runs to 13 residues. V dropped 4 bases and J dropped 6; count of bases not matched to a gene: 2. Germline CDR1 SQVTM, CDR2 ANQGSEA. The CDR3 DNA is TGCAGCGTTGGGACTAGCGGGGAGGATACGCAGTATTTT. Translation: CSVGTSGEDTQYF.

The rearrangement joins TRBV19 to TRBJ2-2; D may be TRBD1 (7 bases). Trimming stripped 9 bases from V and 5 bases from J, with 16 bases between. The germline gives CDR1 LNHDA, CDR2 SQIVND (reference sequence). The CDR3 is 14 amino acids. The CDR3 bases are TGTGCCAGCGCGGAGGGGGCCCCGACCGGGGAGCTGTTTTTT. Its translation: CASAEGAPTGELFF.

This chain joins TRBV5-1 and TRBJ1-3, with 7 positions matching TRBD1. Germline V gene data show CDR1 as SGHRS and CDR2 as YFSETQ. J was trimmed by 0 bases and V by 0 bases; bases with no gene match: 3. The CDR3 length is 16 residues. The CDR3, as DNA: TGCGCCAGCAGCTTGGCTGGGACAGCCTCTGGAAACACCATATATTTT. It yields the protein CASSLAGTASGNTIYF.

The chain uses TRBV6-5 and TRBJ1-1; TRBD1 agrees at 8 bases. Per the germline V gene, CDR1 is MNHEY and CDR2 is SVGAGI. The ends lost 8 bases at V and 5 bases at J; junction bases unmatched: 4. CDR3 size: 12 residues. CDR3 loop: CASGTGGTEAFF. The DNA of the CDR3 is TGTGCCAGCGGCACAGGGGGGACTGAAGCTTTCTTT.

This clone was seen a handful of times. The chain recombines TRBV28 with TRBJ1-4, with 7 bases aligning to TRBD1. Unmatched junction bases numbered 7, after V lost 5 bases and J lost 4 bases. CDR3 length equals 15 residues. In germline, CDR1 is MDHEN, CDR2 SYDVKM. CDR3 region: CASSPRGTVNEKLFF. The CDR3 DNA follows: TGTGCCAGCAGTCCCCGTGGGACAGTTAATGAAAAACTGTTTTTT.

The chain employs TRBV19 and TRBJ2-2; 13 bases align to TRBD2. Germline loops: CDR1 LNHDA, CDR2 SQIVND (reference sequence). The trim removed 5 bases at V and 5 bases at J, leaving 11 bases unmatched. This CDR3 has 18 residues. DNA for the CDR3: TGTGCCAGTAGTCCTCAAAGGGGACTAGCGGGGAGTACCGGGGAGCTGTTTTTT. Translated, it gives CASSPQRGLAGSTGELFF.

CDR3 residues: CAWSGRGDYGYTF. The DNA of the CDR3 is TGTGCCTGGAGTGGCAGGGGAGACTATGGCTACACCTTC. The gene calls are TRBV30 and TRBJ1-2, with a weak D call TRBD1 (6 bases). Germline loops: CDR1 GTSNPN, CDR2 SVGIG (reference sequence). The CDR3 spans 13 residues. V gave up 1 base and J gave up 3 bases, with 9 bases separating them.

This clone came up a few times. V and J are TRBV19 and TRBJ1-1; 7 positions match TRBD1. The CDR3 covers 16 residues. V shed 1 base, J shed 5 bases, and the junction held 10 bases outside the gene matches. The germline CDR1 and CDR2 sequences are LNHDA and SQIVND (reference sequence). This CDR3 reads CASSIVGGRVATEAFF. The CDR3 DNA follows: TGTGCCAGTAGTATAGTAGGGGGCAGGGTCGCGACTGAAGCTTTCTTT.

Details on this clone: Other DNA sequences in the same sample also yield this CDR3. The V call is TRBV2, the J call TRBJ1-2; 8 positions agree with TRBD1. The ends lost 3 bases at V and 8 bases at J; junction bases unmatched: 5. CDR1 and CDR2 from the germline V gene are SNHLY and FYNNEI. The CDR3 is 13 residues long. CDR3 in amino acids: CASSDRGQGGYTF. The CDR3 coding sequence is TGTGCCAGCAGTGACAGGGGGCAGGGCGGCTACACCTTC.

The chain links TRBV30 to TRBJ2-7; D is undetermined. Trimming removed 4 bases from V and 5 bases from J, with 15 bases in between. Germline assignment: CDR1 GTSNPN and CDR2 SVGIG (reference sequence). CDR3 length equals 13 residues. The CDR3: CAWTRDSPNEQYF. Here the CDR3 DNA reads TGTGCCTGGACTCGTGACTCACCGAACGAGCAGTACTTC.